The 26 T cell receptor beta chains given below trace back to one sample, sequenced in a study of blood T cell repertoires in COVID-19. This table comes from immunoSEQ multiplex PCR, and its TCRdb copy is limited to in-frame clones, with some not included. The repertoire includes roughly 170,000 clones, over 75% of them detected once, and about 5% sits in the top ten. The sequenced sample consisted of PBMCs or T cells enriched from blood (not recorded which). The receptors here all came from a woman in her thirties or forties with acute COVID-19.

This clone was detected once. The V call is TRBV5-1, the J call TRBJ2-3; 8 nucleotides line up with TRBD2. CDR3 length equals 15 residues. Trimming took 2 bases from V and 1 from J; bases not matched to a gene: 3. Germline V lookup: CDR1 SGHRS, CDR2 YFSETQ. In nucleotides, the CDR3 is TGCGCCAGCAGCTTCCGGGAGGGGGGCACAGATACGCAGTATTTT. Its translation: CASSFREGGTDTQYF.

J is TRBJ1-3 and V is TRBV7-9, with D possibly TRBD1 on 6 matching bases. The CDR3 length is 16 residues. CDR1 is SEHNR, CDR2 FQNEAQ, per germline (reference sequence). The ends were cut back, 5 bases at V and 4 bases at J, with 18 bases in the middle. DNA of the CDR3: TGTGCCAGCAGCCCCCAGAACAGGGCGGCGGGAAACACCATATATTTT. It encodes CASSPQNRAAGNTIYF.

This chain joins TRBV10-3 and TRBJ2-7; 10 bases are a match to TRBD1. V shed 3 bases and J 5 bases; nucleotides not matched to a gene: 10. Germline-derived CDR1 and CDR2 are ENHRY and SYGVKD. CDR3 length: 16 residues. The DNA of the CDR3 is TGTGCCATCAGTGACACTCTAGGACAGGGGGTTGACGAGCAGTACTTC. As protein: CAISDTLGQGVDEQYF.

The chain uses TRBV3-1 (or the pseudogene TRBV3-2) and TRBJ1-2; a weak D match, TRBD1 (5 bases). Trimming shortened V by 2 bases and J by 6 bases, and 13 bases separated the two germline ends. The CDR3 has 14 amino acids. Germline V lookup: CDR1 LGHDT, CDR2 YNNKEL (reference sequence). The CDR3 DNA reads as TGTGCCAGCAGCCAATCTCTGGACAAGGATGGCTACACCTTC. Translating it yields CASSQSLDKDGYTF.

The chain recombines TRBV24-1 with TRBJ2-3; D not certain. CDR3 length: 14 amino acids. Germline assignment: CDR1 KGHDR and CDR2 SFDVKD. Deletions cut 7 bases from V and 1 base from J, with 11 bases between. The CDR3 DNA reads as TGTGCCACCAGCGGAGCTGACGGCACAGATACGCAGTATTTT. Translated, it gives CATSGADGTDTQYF.

The genes are TRBV15 and TRBJ1-5; 7 nucleotides line up with TRBD1. CDR1 LNHNV and CDR2 YYDKDF come from the germline V gene (reference sequence). CDR3 length equals 16 residues. Trimming removed 2 bases from V and 0 bases from J; junction bases left unmatched: 4. The CDR3 nucleotides read TGTGCCACCAGCAGAAGGACAGGATATAGCAATCAGCCCCAGCATTTT. Its protein is CATSRRTGYSNQPQHF.

V and J are TRBV6-5 and TRBJ2-5; 7 positions match TRBD2. CDR3 size: 16 residues. V lost 2 bases, J lost 5 bases, and 11 bases stayed unmatched. The V gene's germline CDR1 is MNHEY and CDR2 SVGAGI. The CDR3 reads CASSYGEGIPRETQYF. In nucleotides, the CDR3 is TGTGCCAGCAGTTACGGGGAGGGTATCCCAAGGGAGACCCAGTACTTC.

The chain joins TRBV29-1 to TRBJ1-1, with 9 positions matching TRBD1. The junction had 3 bases not matched to a gene; V was cut back by 5 bases and J by 5 bases. The length of the CDR3 is 12 residues. Germline CDR1 reads SQVTM; CDR2 reads ANQGSEA. This chain's CDR3 is CSVLDRGTEAFF. The CDR3 coding sequence is TGCAGCGTTCTGGACAGGGGTACTGAAGCTTTCTTT.

The CDR3 DNA reads TGTGCCAGCAGCGTGGACGGTCCCGGCGGCACCGGGGAGCTGTTTTTT. This codes for CASSVDGPGGTGELFF. This chain links TRBV5-4 with TRBJ2-2; D ambiguous. The V and J ends lost 4 bases and 4 bases respectively, with 17 bases between them. Germline V gives CDR1 SGHNT, CDR2 YYREEE (reference sequence). The CDR3 runs 16 residues.

V and J are TRBV4-2 and TRBJ2-5; weak D call: TRBD1 (5 bases). Germline V gene data show CDR1 as LGHNA and CDR2 as YNFKEQ. CDR3 length: 15 residues. V was trimmed by 0 bases and J by 4 bases, leaving 12 bases between them. In nucleotides, the CDR3 is TGTGCCAGCAGCCAAGAAGTAGGGGTGGGAGAGACCCAGTACTTC. The encoded protein is CASSQEVGVGETQYF.

This chain connects TRBV19 to TRBJ1-5, with TRBD1 as a possible D gene (5 bases). Germline CDR1 reads LNHDA; CDR2 reads SQIVND (reference sequence). Trimming left V 5 bases short and J 0 bases short, with 8 bases between. This CDR3 comprises 14 residues. As DNA, the CDR3 is TGTGCCAGTAGTGCTGACAGTAGCAATCAGCCCCAGCATTTT. This sequence encodes CASSADSSNQPQHF.

V and J are TRBV27 and TRBJ1-6; 7 positions agree with TRBD1. Germline V gives CDR1 MNHEY, CDR2 SMNVEV (reference sequence). V lost 6 bases, J lost 9 bases, and 8 bases stayed unmatched. The CDR3 contains 14 residues. DNA of the CDR3: TGTGCCAGCAGGGACAGGTCTGAGTTTTCACCCCTCCACTTT. It translates to CASRDRSEFSPLHF.

The chain has TRBV3-1 (or the pseudogene TRBV3-2) and TRBJ2-5; TRBD1 aligns across 9 bases. CDR3 length: 17 residues. V was pared by 1 base and J by 5 bases, with 11 bases of the junction left unmatched. CDR1 and CDR2 from the germline V gene are LGHDT and YNNKEL (reference sequence). CDR3 protein: CASSQAVLQGAWETQYF. The DNA of the CDR3 is TGTGCCAGCAGCCAAGCGGTTTTACAGGGGGCGTGGGAGACCCAGTACTTC.

The rearrangement joins TRBV13 to TRBJ2-2, with TRBD2 identical over 14 bases. Per the germline V gene, CDR1 is PRHDT and CDR2 is FYEKMQ (reference sequence). With V trimmed by 2 bases and J by 6 bases, 5 bases remained unmatched. The CDR3 is 17 amino acids. The CDR3 region is CASSLPETSGRAGELFF. CDR3 DNA: TGTGCCAGCAGCTTACCCGAGACTAGCGGGAGGGCCGGGGAGCTGTTTTTT.

The chain joins TRBV3-1 (or the pseudogene TRBV3-2) to TRBJ2-1, with 11 bases matching TRBD2. The germline CDR1 and CDR2 sequences are LGHDT and YNNKEL (reference sequence). The CDR3 runs to 15 residues. V was clipped by 4 bases and J by 6 bases; unmatched bases: 5. CDR3 in DNA: TGTGCCAGCAGCCTCACGGGACTAGCGGTCAATGAGCAGTTCTTC. Translating it yields CASSLTGLAVNEQFF.

This clone was seen more than once but under ten times. J is TRBJ1-2 and V is TRBV5-4; D is possibly TRBD1 (6 bases). Germline lookup yields CDR1 SGHNT and CDR2 YYREEE (reference sequence). The ends were cut back, 0 bases at V and 4 bases at J, with 10 bases in the middle. The CDR3 totals 14 residues. The CDR3 nucleotides are TGTGCCAGCAGCTTGGCAGGGGCTACCTATGGCTACACCTTC. It translates to CASSLAGATYGYTF.

The count of this clone is one. This sequence joins TRBV11-2 and TRBJ1-1; 11 bases agree with TRBD1. The CDR3 is 17 residues long. The germline CDR1 and CDR2 sequences are SGHAT and FQNNGV. Unmatched junction bases numbered 13, after V lost 4 bases and J lost 6 bases. The CDR3 bases are TGTGCCAGCAGCTCCCAGATTCCCGGGACAGGGGGGGCTGAAGCTTTCTTT. Its translation: CASSSQIPGTGGAEAFF.

This chain uses TRBV27 with TRBJ1-1; no definite D call. This CDR3 is 14 amino acids long. V was cut by 2 bases and J by 6 bases, with 13 bases left in between. Per germline, CDR1 MNHEY and CDR2 SMNVEV (reference sequence). CDR3 protein: CASSLVSGFAEAFF. CDR3 bases: TGTGCCAGCAGTTTAGTATCGGGGTTCGCTGAAGCTTTCTTT.

The CDR3 sequence is CSVEGRQGLEAFF. DNA of the CDR3: TGCAGCGTTGAAGGTAGGCAGGGTCTTGAAGCTTTCTTT. The chain couples TRBV29-1 to TRBJ1-1, with TRBD1 as a possible D gene (5 bases). The CDR3 runs 13 residues. CDR1 SQVTM and CDR2 ANQGSEA come from the germline V gene. Trimming took 1 base from V and 7 from J, leaving 13 bases between them.

The chain joins TRBV5-4 to TRBJ1-2; D might be TRBD1 (6 bases). Germline V gene data show CDR1 as SGHNT and CDR2 as YYREEE (reference sequence). The V gene lost 4 bases and the J gene lost 7 bases, with 20 bases spanning the gap. The CDR3 covers 15 residues. CDR3 in amino acids: CASSAVQGLLGGYTF. The CDR3 nucleotides are TGTGCCAGCAGCGCCGTTCAGGGGTTACTAGGTGGCTACACCTTC.

The gene calls are TRBV5-4 and TRBJ2-7; TRBD2 matches 7 bases. Looked up from germline, CDR1 is SGHNT and CDR2 is YYREEE (reference sequence). This CDR3 spans 13 amino acids. The trim removed 0 bases at V and 7 bases at J, leaving 4 bases unmatched. This chain's CDR3 is CASSLAGGREQYF. The CDR3 DNA reads TGTGCCAGCAGCTTGGCCGGGGGGAGGGAGCAGTACTTC.

The chain uses TRBV20-1 and TRBJ1-3, with TRBD1 identical over 9 bases. CDR3 length: 15 amino acids. J gave up 3 bases and V 3 bases, and 6 bases lay outside the gene matches. The germline V gene has CDR1 DFQATT and CDR2 SNEGSKA (reference sequence). This CDR3 is CSASPDRGFGNTIYF. In DNA form, the CDR3 reads TGCAGTGCTAGTCCCGACAGGGGGTTTGGAAACACCATATATTTT.

The rearrangement uses TRBV24-1 and TRBJ2-2, with 10 bases identical to TRBD2. This CDR3 has 15 amino acids. Germline CDR1 KGHDR, CDR2 SFDVKD. With 6 bases clipped from V and 7 bases from J, the junction kept 7 bases outside the gene matches. The CDR3 nucleotides read TGTGCCACCAGTAGGCTAGCGGGAGAGATCGGGGAGCTGTTTTTT. The encoded protein is CATSRLAGEIGELFF.

The chain links TRBV5-1 to TRBJ1-1; 8 bases fit TRBD1. With 3 bases clipped from V and 11 bases from J, the junction kept 9 bases outside the gene matches. CDR1 and CDR2 from the germline V gene are SGHRS and YFSETQ. The CDR3 length is 13 residues. In DNA, the CDR3 is TGCGCCAGCAGCTCCCCGGGACAGGTCACGGCTTTCTTT. Translating gives CASSSPGQVTAFF.

The chain recombines TRBV19 with TRBJ1-4; perhaps TRBD1 as D (6 bases). Looked up from germline, CDR1 is LNHDA and CDR2 is SQIVND (reference sequence). The CDR3 spans 16 residues. The V and J ends lost 3 bases and 5 bases respectively, with 16 bases between them. CDR3 bases: TGTGCCAGTAGTATCGGTTTGACAGGCCGAAATGAAAAACTGTTTTTT. This sequence encodes CASSIGLTGRNEKLFF.

Here the CDR3 reads CATSDHGTGAQETQYF. The CDR3 DNA follows: TGTGCCACCAGTGACCACGGGACAGGGGCACAAGAGACCCAGTACTTC. The chain joins TRBV24-1 to TRBJ2-5; 10 positions agree with TRBD1. Losses at the gene ends were 4 bases for V and 2 bases for J; bases not matched to a gene: 6. Looked up from germline, CDR1 is KGHDR and CDR2 is SFDVKD. The CDR3 has 16 residues.